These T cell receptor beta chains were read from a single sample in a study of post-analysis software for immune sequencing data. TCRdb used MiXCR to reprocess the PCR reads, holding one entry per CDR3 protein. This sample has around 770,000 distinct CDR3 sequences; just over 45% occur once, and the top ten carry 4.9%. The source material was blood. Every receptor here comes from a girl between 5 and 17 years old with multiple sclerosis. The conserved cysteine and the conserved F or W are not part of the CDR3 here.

CDR3 protein: ASSVKAASGSGYT
V gene: TRBV19

CDR3 protein: ASSLCWGSTDTQY
V gene: TRBV27

CDR3 protein: ASSQGWEEIGNEQF
V gene: TRBV4-3

CDR3 protein: ASSPRPGEGSDTQY
V gene: TRBV14

CDR3 protein: ASSNTGLVKGNEQF
V gene: TRBV5-1

CDR3 protein: ASSHRVDGYEQY
V gene: TRBV7-2

CDR3 protein: SAKGRGLHEQY
V gene: TRBV29-1

CDR3 protein: SVDPPNTEAF
V gene: TRBV29-1

CDR3 protein: ASSLSGKGGYT
V gene: TRBV7-3

CDR3 protein: ATSKSTDRGNQPQH
V gene: TRBV15

CDR3 protein: ASSLRRIGFSSNQPQH
V gene: TRBV7-8

CDR3 protein: SVVAGSDGYT
V gene: TRBV29-1